The 26 T cell receptor beta chains below come from one sample, sequenced in a study of identifying expanded T cells in peripheral blood. Sequencing was performed with immunoSEQ multiplex PCR; in TCRdb, only in-frame clones are kept and a portion is missing. Of about 120,000 clones listed, about four fifths were seen once; the top ten hold around 3.3%. The sequenced sample consisted of blood. These receptors all come from a person aged 18 to 75 in good health.

The V call is TRBV5-6, the J call TRBJ2-6; D remains ambiguous. Germline V lookup: CDR1 SGHDT, CDR2 YYEEEE. The CDR3 is 14 amino acids. The V gene lost 7 bases and the J gene lost 4 bases, with 12 bases spanning the gap. The CDR3 here is CASESTQGANVLTF. CDR3 in DNA: TGTGCCAGCGAGTCGACGCAGGGGGCCAACGTCCTGACTTTC. Looking up the rest from reference TRBV5-6 and TRBJ2-6 gives the full variable domain: DAGVTQSPTHLIKTRGQQVTLRCSPKSGHDTVSWYQQALGQGPQFIFQYYEEEERQRGNFPDRFSGHQFPNYSSELNVNALLLGDSALYLCASESTQGANVLTFGAGSRLTVL.

The rearrangement joins TRBV18 to TRBJ1-2, with no clear D. Per the germline V gene, CDR1 is KGHSH and CDR2 is LQKENI. The CDR3 contains 13 residues. V was shortened by 3 bases and J by 2 bases, with 7 bases between the two germline ends. In DNA, the CDR3 is TGTGCCAGCTCACCGGAGGCAAACTATGGCTACACCTTC. Translating it yields CASSPEANYGYTF.

V and J are TRBV7-8 and TRBJ2-5; perhaps TRBD2 as D (5 bases). Per germline, CDR1 SGHVS and CDR2 FQNEAQ. The CDR3 has 16 residues. V was clipped by 7 bases and J by 4 bases, with 22 bases between them. CDR3 amino acids: CASTELSGEGGETQYF. In nucleotides, the CDR3 is TGTGCCAGCACCGAGCTTAGTGGGGAAGGAGGAGAGACCCAGTACTTC.

This sequence joins TRBV25-1 and TRBJ2-7, with 8 bases lining up with TRBD1. The J segment lost 4 bases and the V segment lost 2 bases, leaving 10 bases of the junction unmatched. The CDR3 loop spans 16 amino acids. Germline V CDR1 and CDR2: MGHDK, SYGVNS. CDR3 in DNA: TGTGCCAGCAGTGAAAAAGGACCAGGGGGCGGGTACGAGCAGTACTTC. It specifies CASSEKGPGGGYEQYF.

The genes are TRBV30 and TRBJ2-4; D remains ambiguous. The CDR3 extends over 11 amino acids. Germline V gene data show CDR1 as GTSNPN and CDR2 as SVGIG (reference sequence). V dropped 8 bases and J dropped 2 bases, with 7 bases sitting between them. CDR3 loop: CAERPKNIQYF. The CDR3 DNA reads as TGTGCCGAAAGGCCCAAAAACATTCAGTACTTC.

V gene TRBV4-3 combines with J gene TRBJ1-6, with TRBD1 as a possible D gene (5 bases). The CDR3 has 18 residues. The V end was cut by 1 base, the J end by 9 bases, with 22 bases between. Looked up from germline, CDR1 is LGHNA and CDR2 is YSLEER. This CDR3 reads CASSQALRGIELRSPLHF. Written as DNA, the CDR3 is TGCGCCAGCAGCCAAGCGTTGAGGGGAATTGAGTTGCGTTCACCCCTCCACTTT.

This chain uses TRBV29-1 with TRBJ1-2; no firm D call. CDR3 length equals 14 residues. V lost 2 bases and J 8 bases, leaving 18 bases between the germline ends. CDR1 is SQVTM, CDR2 ANQGSEA, per germline. CDR3 DNA: TGCAGCGTTGAAACTCGAGGGTATGATGGCGGCTACACCTTC. Its translation is CSVETRGYDGGYTF.

This clone occurred once. The J gene is TRBJ2-1, the V gene TRBV4-1; 10 positions agree with TRBD2. The V gene end was trimmed by 1 base and the J gene end by 1 base; junction bases not matched to a gene: 4. Germline V CDR1 and CDR2: MGHRA, YSYEKL. The CDR3 sequence is 17 residues long. The CDR3 sequence is CASSQALAGGSYNEQFF. CDR3 in DNA: TGCGCCAGCAGCCAAGCTTTAGCGGGGGGATCCTACAATGAGCAGTTCTTC.

This chain links TRBV6-5 with TRBJ1-2, with 7 bases matching TRBD1. After removal of 6 bases from V and 8 bases from J, the junction contained 9 bases not matched to a gene. Germline CDR1 is MNHEY and CDR2 is SVGAGI. The CDR3 is 13 amino acids. This CDR3 is CASRPTGSKGYTF. The CDR3 DNA reads as TGTGCCAGCAGACCGACAGGGTCGAAAGGCTACACCTTC.

This clone was observed a handful of times. This chain joins TRBV6-1 and TRBJ2-7, with 9 positions matching TRBD1. This CDR3 is 13 amino acids long. Germline V lookup: CDR1 MNHNS, CDR2 SASEGT. Trimming cost V 3 bases and J 5 bases; bases outside gene matches: 2. The DNA of the CDR3 is TGTGCCAGCAGTGAGAGACAGGGGGACGAGCAGTACTTC. As protein: CASSERQGDEQYF.

The chain joins TRBV18 to TRBJ2-5, with D tentatively TRBD1 (7 bases). The CDR3 extends over 13 amino acids. Between the trimmed V and J ends, which lost 6 bases and 4 bases, there was a span of 12 bases. In germline, CDR1 is KGHSH, CDR2 LQKENI. CDR3 bases: TGTGCCAGCTCCCTTCAGGGGGGAGAGACCCAGTACTTC. This translates into CASSLQGGETQYF. Complete variable domain (other parts from reference TRBV18 and TRBJ2-5): NAGVMQNPRHLVRRRGQEARLRCSPMKGHSHVYWYRQLPEEGLKFMVYLQKENIIDESGMPKERFSAEFPKEGPSILRIQQVVRGDSAAYFCASSLQGGETQYFGPGTRLLVL.

V is TRBV11-2 and J is TRBJ2-6; no definite D call. Germline V gene lookup returns CDR1 SGHAT and CDR2 FQNNGV. This CDR3 comprises 14 residues. V was clipped by 2 bases and J by 2 bases, with 4 bases between them. CDR3: CASSLFPGANVLTF. The CDR3 DNA reads as TGTGCCAGCAGCTTATTTCCTGGGGCCAACGTCCTGACTTTC.

This clone was counted between two and nine times. The J gene is TRBJ1-2, the V gene TRBV6-6; D call uncertain. Germline V CDR1 and CDR2: MNHNY, SVGAGI (reference sequence). Trimming removed 0 bases from V and 8 bases from J, with 10 bases in between. The CDR3 has 13 residues. In DNA, the CDR3 is TGTGCCAGCAGTTACTCAGGGCAATGGGGCTACACCTTC. As protein: CASSYSGQWGYTF.

This chain connects TRBV19 to TRBJ1-5; D remains unclear. The CDR3 is 11 amino acids. Trimming cost V 3 bases and J 6 bases, with 3 bases left between them. Germline loops: CDR1 LNHDA, CDR2 SQIVND (reference sequence). DNA of the CDR3: TGTGCCAGTAGTATTGGTCAGCCCCAGCATTTT. Protein: CASSIGQPQHF. Full variable domain (rest looked up from reference TRBV19 and TRBJ1-5): DGGITQSPKYLFRKEGQNVTLSCEQNLNHDAMYWYRQDPGQGLRLIYYSQIVNDFQKGDIAEGYSVSREKKESFPLTVTSAQKNPTAFYLCASSIGQPQHFGDGTRLSIL.

The rearrangement uses TRBV7-8 and TRBJ1-1; 7 nucleotides match TRBD1. The CDR3 totals 15 residues. V shed 4 bases, J shed 2 bases, and the junction held 7 bases outside the gene matches. Per germline, CDR1 SGHVS and CDR2 FQNEAQ. As DNA, the CDR3 is TGTGCCAGCAGCTCGCGGACAGGACGAAACACTGAAGCTTTCTTT. Translation: CASSSRTGRNTEAFF.

V gene TRBV29-1 combines with J gene TRBJ2-7; 7 nucleotides agree with TRBD2. The CDR3 is made up of 11 amino acids. Germline lookup yields CDR1 SQVTM and CDR2 ANQGSEA. The trim removed 2 bases at V and 7 bases at J, leaving 2 bases unmatched. CDR3 loop: CSVEFGGEQYF. The CDR3 bases are TGCAGCGTTGAATTCGGGGGGGAGCAGTACTTC.

The V gene is TRBV5-6, the J gene TRBJ1-4, with D perhaps matching TRBD1 (5 bases). CDR3 length: 14 residues. CDR1 is SGHDT and CDR2 is YYEEEE in the germline V gene. V lost 5 bases to trimming and J lost 3 bases, with 11 bases between them. The CDR3: CASRGAGPNEKLFF. For the CDR3, the DNA is TGTGCCAGCAGAGGCGCGGGGCCTAATGAAAAACTGTTTTTT.

This chain links TRBV6-1 with TRBJ2-5; D is unclear. Germline CDR1 is MNHNS and CDR2 is SASEGT. CDR3 length equals 10 residues. V lost 4 bases and J lost 6, with 3 bases in between. CDR3 coding DNA: TGTGCCAGCAGTGGCAAGACCCAGTACTTC. Protein: CASSGKTQYF.

This chain joins TRBV10-3 and TRBJ1-5; no clear D. The germline V gene encodes CDR1 ENHRY and CDR2 SYGVKD. The CDR3 has 14 amino acids. The germline V and J ends were trimmed by 4 bases and 0 bases, with 7 bases remaining between them. CDR3 sequence: CAISAEYSNQPQHF. CDR3 nucleotides: TGTGCCATCAGTGCAGAGTATAGCAATCAGCCCCAGCATTTT.

The chain links TRBV5-5 to TRBJ2-3, with D perhaps TRBD1 or TRBD2 (5 bases each). This CDR3 is built from 16 residues. Trimming shortened V by 2 bases and J by 4 bases, and 17 bases separated the two germline ends. CDR1 and CDR2 from the germline V gene are SGHKS and YYEKEE (reference sequence). The DNA of the CDR3 is TGTGCCAGCAGCTTTGGAAGGGGAGCTACTTCAGATACGCAGTATTTT. Translation gives CASSFGRGATSDTQYF.

This rearrangement joins TRBV11-1 to TRBJ2-3; D is unclear. The CDR3 spans 14 residues. V gave up 5 bases and J gave up 3 bases, with 12 bases separating them. Germline lookup yields CDR1 SGHAT and CDR2 FQDESV (reference sequence). This chain's CDR3 is CASSHEGLTDTQYF. The CDR3 DNA follows: TGTGCCAGCAGCCACGAAGGGTTAACAGATACGCAGTATTTT. The whole variable domain, remainder taken from reference TRBV11-1 and TRBJ2-3, is EAEVAQSPRYKITEKSQAVAFWCDPISGHATLYWYRQILGQGPELLVQFQDESVVDDSQLPKDRFSAERLKGVDSTLKIQPAELGDSAMYLCASSHEGLTDTQYFGPGTRLTVL.

The chain uses TRBV9 and TRBJ1-3; maybe TRBD1 (5 bases). V was trimmed by 8 bases and J by 2 bases, leaving 8 bases between them. CDR1 is SGDLS and CDR2 is YYNGEE in the germline V gene. The CDR3 totals 12 residues. The CDR3 bases are TGTGCCAGTAGGGGAACTGGAAACACCATATATTTT. Amino acids: CASRGTGNTIYF.

V usage is TRBV7-3 and J usage is TRBJ2-1, with D perhaps TRBD2 (6 bases). Germline CDR1 SGHTA, CDR2 FQGTGA. CDR3 length: 17 amino acids. Trimming pared 5 bases from V and 2 bases from J, leaving 19 bases between. The CDR3 nucleotides are TGTGCCAGCAGCCAAACCGGGACTCGGGACCCCTACAATGAGCAGTTCTTC. This sequence encodes CASSQTGTRDPYNEQFF.

The CDR3 DNA is TGTGCCAGCAGTTACGGGGGGACAGGGACGGGCTACGAGCAGTACTTC. Residues: CASSYGGTGTGYEQYF. The rearrangement uses TRBV6-5 and TRBJ2-7; TRBD1 matches at 9 bases. Looked up from germline, CDR1 is MNHEY and CDR2 is SVGAGI. The length of the CDR3 is 16 residues. Germline trimming cut 2 bases from V and 3 bases from J; bases unmatched to any gene: 8.

The chain joins TRBV7-3 to TRBJ2-5; perhaps D is TRBD1 or TRBD2 (5 bases each). V was cut by 4 bases and J by 5 bases, with 11 bases left in between. Germline loops: CDR1 SGHTA, CDR2 FQGTGA. The CDR3 is made up of 13 amino acids. The CDR3 region is CASSSGSGETQYF. For the CDR3, the DNA is TGTGCCAGCAGCTCAGGGAGTGGCGAGACCCAGTACTTC.

The rearrangement uses TRBV28 and TRBJ1-5; 11 bases agree with TRBD1. The CDR3 is made up of 14 amino acids. V lost 6 bases to trimming and J lost 5 bases; unmatched junction nucleotides: 3. CDR1 is MDHEN and CDR2 is SYDVKM in the germline V gene. The CDR3 nucleotides read TGTGCCAGCAGCTCGGGACAGGGGGATCAGCCCCAGCATTTT. This translates into CASSSGQGDQPQHF.